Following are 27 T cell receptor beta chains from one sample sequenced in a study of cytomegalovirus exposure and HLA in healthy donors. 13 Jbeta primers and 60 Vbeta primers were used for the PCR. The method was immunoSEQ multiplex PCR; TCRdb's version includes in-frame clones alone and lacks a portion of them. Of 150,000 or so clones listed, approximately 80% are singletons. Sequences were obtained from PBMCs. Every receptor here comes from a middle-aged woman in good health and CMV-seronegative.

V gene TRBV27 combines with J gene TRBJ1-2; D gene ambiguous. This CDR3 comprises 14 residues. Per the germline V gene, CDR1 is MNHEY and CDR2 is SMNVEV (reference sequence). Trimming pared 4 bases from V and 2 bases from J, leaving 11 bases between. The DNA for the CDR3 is TGTGCCAGCAGTTCCTCGACTCGAAACTATGGCTACACCTTC. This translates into CASSSSTRNYGYTF.

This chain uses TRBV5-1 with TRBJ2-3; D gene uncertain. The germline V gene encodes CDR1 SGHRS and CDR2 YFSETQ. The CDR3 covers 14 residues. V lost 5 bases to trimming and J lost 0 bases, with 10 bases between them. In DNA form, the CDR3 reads TGCGCCAGCAGTTATGACTTTAGCACAGATACGCAGTATTTT. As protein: CASSYDFSTDTQYF.

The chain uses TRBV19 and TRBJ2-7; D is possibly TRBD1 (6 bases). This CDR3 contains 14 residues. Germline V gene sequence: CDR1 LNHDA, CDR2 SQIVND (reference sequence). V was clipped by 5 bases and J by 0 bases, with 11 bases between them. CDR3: CASSSQGNSYEQYF. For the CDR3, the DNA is TGTGCCAGTAGTTCCCAGGGGAACTCCTACGAGCAGTACTTC.

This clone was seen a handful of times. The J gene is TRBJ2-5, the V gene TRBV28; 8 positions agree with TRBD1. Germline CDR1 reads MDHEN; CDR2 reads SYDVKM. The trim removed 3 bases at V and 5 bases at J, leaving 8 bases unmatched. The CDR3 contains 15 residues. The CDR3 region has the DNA TGTGCCAGCAGTTTCTCGCAGGGGGCGCGGGAGACCCAGTACTTC. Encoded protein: CASSFSQGARETQYF.

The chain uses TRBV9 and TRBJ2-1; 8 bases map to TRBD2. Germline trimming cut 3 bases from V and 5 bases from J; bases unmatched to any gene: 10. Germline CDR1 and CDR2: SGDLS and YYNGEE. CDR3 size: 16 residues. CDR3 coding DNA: TGTGCCAGCAGCGGTCGACTAGCGTTGGGGGACAATGAGCAGTTCTTC. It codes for CASSGRLALGDNEQFF. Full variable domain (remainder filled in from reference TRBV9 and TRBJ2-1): DSGVTQTPKHLITATGQRVTLRCSPRSGDLSVYWYQQSLDQGLQFLIQYYNGEERAKGNILERFSAQQFPDLHSELNLSSLELGDSALYFCASSGRLALGDNEQFFGPGTRLTVL.

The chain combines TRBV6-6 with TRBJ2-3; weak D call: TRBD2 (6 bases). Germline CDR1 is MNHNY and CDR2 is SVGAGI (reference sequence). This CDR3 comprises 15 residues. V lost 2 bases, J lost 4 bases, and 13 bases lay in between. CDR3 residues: CASSYQGGGADTQYF. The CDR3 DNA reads TGTGCCAGCAGTTACCAGGGAGGCGGCGCAGATACGCAGTATTTT.

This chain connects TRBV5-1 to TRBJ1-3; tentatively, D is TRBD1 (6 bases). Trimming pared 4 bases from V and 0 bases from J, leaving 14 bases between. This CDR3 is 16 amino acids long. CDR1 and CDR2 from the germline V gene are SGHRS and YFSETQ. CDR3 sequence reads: CASSAGQLRSGNTIYF. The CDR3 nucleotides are TGCGCCAGCAGCGCAGGACAGCTCCGCTCTGGAAACACCATATATTTT.

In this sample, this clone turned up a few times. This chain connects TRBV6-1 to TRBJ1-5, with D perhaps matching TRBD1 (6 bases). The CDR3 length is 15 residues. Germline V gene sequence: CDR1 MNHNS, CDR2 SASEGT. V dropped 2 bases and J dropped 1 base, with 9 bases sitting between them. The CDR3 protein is CASSEQGLSNQPQHF. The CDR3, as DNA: TGTGCCAGCAGTGAACAGGGGTTGAGCAATCAGCCCCAGCATTTT.

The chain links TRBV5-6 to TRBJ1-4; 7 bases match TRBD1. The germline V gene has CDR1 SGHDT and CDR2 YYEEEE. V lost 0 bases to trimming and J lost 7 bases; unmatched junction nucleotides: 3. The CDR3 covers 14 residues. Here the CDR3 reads CASSLAQGVEKLFF. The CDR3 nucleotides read TGTGCCAGCAGCTTGGCGCAGGGGGTTGAAAAACTGTTTTTT.

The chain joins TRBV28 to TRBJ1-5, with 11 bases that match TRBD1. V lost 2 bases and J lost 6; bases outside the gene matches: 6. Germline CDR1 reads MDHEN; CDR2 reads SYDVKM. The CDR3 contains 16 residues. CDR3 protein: CASSLPGTGGFQPQHF. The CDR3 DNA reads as TGTGCCAGCAGTTTACCCGGGACAGGGGGGTTTCAGCCCCAGCATTTT.

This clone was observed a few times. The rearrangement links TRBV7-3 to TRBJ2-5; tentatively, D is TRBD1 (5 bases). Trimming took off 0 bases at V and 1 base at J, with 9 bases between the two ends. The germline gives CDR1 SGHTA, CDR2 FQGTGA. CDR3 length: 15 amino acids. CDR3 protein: CASSLTVGVQETQYF. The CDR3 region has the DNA TGTGCCAGCAGCTTAACGGTAGGGGTCCAAGAGACCCAGTACTTC.

CDR3 residues: CASSQDSARTGNTIYF. In DNA form, the CDR3 reads TGCGCCAGCAGCCAAGACTCAGCGAGAACGGGAAACACCATATATTTT. The chain carries TRBV4-3 and TRBJ1-3; the D is unclear. CDR1 LGHNA and CDR2 YSLEER come from the germline V gene. V was shortened by 0 bases and J by 4 bases, with 13 bases between the two germline ends. The CDR3 contains 16 residues.

CDR3 loop: CASSWGQEYGYTF. DNA of the CDR3: TGTGCCAGCAGCTGGGGACAGGAATATGGCTACACCTTC. The J gene is TRBJ1-2, the V gene TRBV7-2; 8 bases are shared with TRBD1. The germline V gene has CDR1 SGHTA and CDR2 FQGNSA. The CDR3 consists of 13 residues. V lost 4 bases to trimming and J lost 5 bases; unmatched junction nucleotides: 3.

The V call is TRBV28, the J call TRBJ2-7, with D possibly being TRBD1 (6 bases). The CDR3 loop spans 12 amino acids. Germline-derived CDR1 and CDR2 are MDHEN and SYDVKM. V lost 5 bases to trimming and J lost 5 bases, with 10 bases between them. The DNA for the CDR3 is TGTGCCAGCAGTACAGGGTACCACGAGCAGTACTTC. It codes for CASSTGYHEQYF.

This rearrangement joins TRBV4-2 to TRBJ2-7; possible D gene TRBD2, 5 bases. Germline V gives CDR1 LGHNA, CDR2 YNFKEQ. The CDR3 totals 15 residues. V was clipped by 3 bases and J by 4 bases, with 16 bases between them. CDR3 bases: TGTGCCAGCAGCCAGGAAGGTTTGGCGGGTTACGAGCAGTACTTC. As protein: CASSQEGLAGYEQYF.

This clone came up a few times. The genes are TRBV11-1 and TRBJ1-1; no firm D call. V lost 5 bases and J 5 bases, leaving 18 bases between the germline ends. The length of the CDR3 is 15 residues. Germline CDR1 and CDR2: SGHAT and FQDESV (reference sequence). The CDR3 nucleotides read TGTGCCAGCAGCCTCGGTGTCAGCGGTAGGACTGAAGCTTTCTTT. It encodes CASSLGVSGRTEAFF. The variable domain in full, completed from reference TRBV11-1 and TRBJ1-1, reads EAEVAQSPRYKITEKSQAVAFWCDPISGHATLYWYRQILGQGPELLVQFQDESVVDDSQLPKDRFSAERLKGVDSTLKIQPAELGDSAMYLCASSLGVSGRTEAFFGQGTRLTVV.

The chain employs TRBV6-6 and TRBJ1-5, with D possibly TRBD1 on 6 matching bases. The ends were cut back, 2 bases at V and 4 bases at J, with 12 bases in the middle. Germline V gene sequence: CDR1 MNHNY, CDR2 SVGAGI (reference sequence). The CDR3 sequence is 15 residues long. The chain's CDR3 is CASSYGQGLNQPQHF. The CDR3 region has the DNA TGTGCCAGCAGTTACGGCCAGGGGCTGAATCAGCCCCAGCATTTT.

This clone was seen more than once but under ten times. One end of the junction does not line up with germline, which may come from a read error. The CDR3 protein is CSSSHWRDAGNTIYF. The CDR3 nucleotides are TGTTCCAGCAGCCACTGGAGGGATGCTGGAAACACCATATATTTT. This chain connects TRBV7-9 to TRBJ1-3; D is unclear. CDR1 and CDR2 (germline): SEHNR, FQNEAQ (reference sequence). The CDR3 is 15 residues long.

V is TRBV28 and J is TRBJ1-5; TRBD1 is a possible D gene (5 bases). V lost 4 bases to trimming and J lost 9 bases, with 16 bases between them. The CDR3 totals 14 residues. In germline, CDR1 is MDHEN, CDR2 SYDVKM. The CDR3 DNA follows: TGTGCCAGCAGTTCCGACAGAGATTTAAGGCCCCAGCATTTT. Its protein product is CASSSDRDLRPQHF. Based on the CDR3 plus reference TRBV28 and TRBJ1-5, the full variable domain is DVKVTQSSRYLVKRTGEKVFLECVQDMDHENMFWYRQDPGLGLRLIYFSYDVKMKEKGDIPEGYSVSREKKERFSLILESASTNQTSMYLCASSSDRDLRPQHFGDGTRLSIL.

CDR3 in amino acids: CASSVWQGTAGELFF. CDR3 coding DNA: TGTGCCAGCAGCGTCTGGCAGGGGACCGCCGGGGAGCTGTTTTTT. The genes are TRBV9 and TRBJ2-2; D perhaps matches TRBD1 (6 bases). Germline V lookup: CDR1 SGDLS, CDR2 YYNGEE. This CDR3 has 15 amino acids. V dropped 2 bases and J dropped 6 bases, with 14 bases sitting between them.

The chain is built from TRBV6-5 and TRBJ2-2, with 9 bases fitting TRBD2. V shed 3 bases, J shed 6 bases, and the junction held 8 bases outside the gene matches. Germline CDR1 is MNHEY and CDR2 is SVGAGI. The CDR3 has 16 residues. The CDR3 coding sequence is TGTGCCAGCAGTTATACCGGGACTAGCTTTGCCGGGGAGCTGTTTTTT. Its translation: CASSYTGTSFAGELFF.

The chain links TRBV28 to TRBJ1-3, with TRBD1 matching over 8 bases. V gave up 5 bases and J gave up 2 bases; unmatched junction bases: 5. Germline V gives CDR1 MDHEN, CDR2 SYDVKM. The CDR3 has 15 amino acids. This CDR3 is CASSLDRDPGNTIYF. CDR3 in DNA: TGTGCCAGCAGTCTGGACAGGGATCCTGGAAACACCATATATTTT.

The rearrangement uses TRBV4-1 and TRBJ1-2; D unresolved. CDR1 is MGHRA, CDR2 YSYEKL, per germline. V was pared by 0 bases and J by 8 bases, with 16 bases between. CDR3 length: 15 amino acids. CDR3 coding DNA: TGCGCCAGCAGCCAAGATCCGGGGTTAGGCGAAGGCTACACCTTC. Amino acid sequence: CASSQDPGLGEGYTF.

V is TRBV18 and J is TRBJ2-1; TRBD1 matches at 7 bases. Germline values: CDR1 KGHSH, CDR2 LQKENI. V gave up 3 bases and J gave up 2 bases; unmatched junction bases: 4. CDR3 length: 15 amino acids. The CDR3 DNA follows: TGTGCCAGCTCACCGCCCGGGACAGCCTACAATGAGCAGTTCTTC. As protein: CASSPPGTAYNEQFF.

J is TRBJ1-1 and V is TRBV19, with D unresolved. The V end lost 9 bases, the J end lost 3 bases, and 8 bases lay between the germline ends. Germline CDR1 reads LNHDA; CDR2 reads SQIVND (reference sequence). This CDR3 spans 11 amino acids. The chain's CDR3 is CASREYTEAFF. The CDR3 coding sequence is TGTGCCAGCCGGGAGTACACTGAAGCTTTCTTT.

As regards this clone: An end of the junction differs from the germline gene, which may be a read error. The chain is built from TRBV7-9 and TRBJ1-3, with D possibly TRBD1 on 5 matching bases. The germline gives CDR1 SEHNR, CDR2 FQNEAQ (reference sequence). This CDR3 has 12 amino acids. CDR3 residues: CSSSFNRYPIYF. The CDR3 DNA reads TGTTCCAGCAGCTTCAACAGGTACCCCATATATTTT.

The CDR3 coding sequence is TGTGCCAGCAGCACCGGGGGGGCGGATACGCAGTATTTT. Residues: CASSTGGADTQYF. J is TRBJ2-3 and V is TRBV7-2, with TRBD2 identical over 8 bases. V lost 5 bases to trimming and J lost 6 bases; unmatched junction nucleotides: 4. The V gene's germline CDR1 is SGHTA and CDR2 FQGNSA. This CDR3 is built from 13 residues.